The 7 T cell receptor beta chains reported below all come from one sample, sequenced in a study of technical replicates of blood from a few donors. Using immunoSEQ multiplex PCR, the repertoire was profiled, and TCRdb retains in-frame clones only, with some absent. In the table there are roughly 76,000 clones, about 91% of which are singletons. Material: T cells isolated from PBMCs. These receptors all come from a human donor in good health. Some clones in this sample may be carry-over from other donors' samples.

The chain is built from TRBV29-1 and TRBJ2-2; 10 bases match TRBD2. Germline V gene lookup returns CDR1 SQVTM and CDR2 ANQGSEA. The trim removed 4 bases at V and 6 bases at J, leaving 8 bases unmatched. The CDR3 runs 15 residues. CDR3 amino acids: CSVGASGSGPGELFF. The DNA for the CDR3 is TGCAGCGTTGGGGCTAGCGGGAGTGGTCCCGGGGAGCTGTTTTTT.

The gene calls are TRBV19 and TRBJ1-4; D might be TRBD1 (5 bases). This CDR3 contains 17 residues. The V and J ends lost 11 bases and 0 bases respectively, with 22 bases between them. The V gene's germline CDR1 is LNHDA and CDR2 SQIVND (reference sequence). The CDR3 DNA follows: TGTGCCGCGGGCACACTCGCGGGGCCGACAACTAATGAAAAACTGTTTTTT. Amino acid sequence: CAAGTLAGPTTNEKLFF.

The CDR3 bases are TGTGCCAGCAGACCCCAGGGGGGAGCTGGCTACACCTTC. This encodes CASRPQGGAGYTF. The genes are TRBV6-5 and TRBJ1-2; TRBD1 aligns across 7 bases. V lost 6 bases to trimming and J lost 7 bases; unmatched junction nucleotides: 8. This CDR3 is built from 13 residues. Germline V gives CDR1 MNHEY, CDR2 SVGAGI.

J is TRBJ2-7 and V is TRBV29-1; tentatively, D is TRBD1 (7 bases). The germline V gene has CDR1 SQVTM and CDR2 ANQGSEA. The CDR3 extends over 13 amino acids. The V and J ends lost 8 bases and 2 bases respectively, with 16 bases between them. The CDR3 loop is CSYQGGQTYEQYF. The CDR3 DNA sequence: TGCAGCTACCAGGGGGGACAGACCTACGAGCAGTACTTC.

The V and J genes are TRBV9 and TRBJ1-1; a possible D gene is TRBD1 (6 bases). The ends were cut back, 2 bases at V and 2 bases at J, with 16 bases in the middle. The CDR3 contains 16 residues. The germline gives CDR1 SGDLS, CDR2 YYNGEE. The CDR3 DNA follows: TGTGCCAGCAGCGTTCCACAGGGTGTCGACAACACTGAAGCTTTCTTT. This translates into CASSVPQGVDNTEAFF. Full variable domain (outside the CDR3, taken from reference TRBV9 and TRBJ1-1): DSGVTQTPKHLITATGQRVTLRCSPRSGDLSVYWYQQSLDQGLQFLIQYYNGEERAKGNILERFSAQQFPDLHSELNLSSLELGDSALYFCASSVPQGVDNTEAFFGQGTRLTVV.

This rearrangement joins TRBV5-1 to TRBJ2-5; 8 bases match TRBD1. This CDR3 is built from 14 residues. The V segment lost 4 bases and the J segment 4 bases; nucleotides outside the gene matches: 6. Germline V gives CDR1 SGHRS, CDR2 YFSETQ. CDR3 nucleotide sequence: TGCGCCAGCAGCGGTCCCGGGACAGGAGAGACCCAGTACTTC. This translates into CASSGPGTGETQYF.

The CDR3 reads CASSDYGSEAFF. The DNA of the CDR3 is TGTGCCAGCAGTGATTACGGGAGTGAAGCTTTCTTT. V and J are TRBV25-1 and TRBJ1-1; no clear D. The CDR3 is made up of 12 amino acids. Trimming took 3 bases from V and 7 from J, leaving 9 bases between them. Per germline, CDR1 MGHDK and CDR2 SYGVNS.